Listed here is a single T cell receptor beta chain. Antigen specificity is unknown. These data belong to a study of T cell responses to AZD1222 COVID-19 vaccine. The method was immunoSEQ multiplex PCR; TCRdb's version includes in-frame clones alone and lacks a portion of them. The table shows about 130,000 clones, with over 90% occurring only once. Study conclusions and caveats: Spike regions recognized by vaccine-associated CD4 TCRs spanned the protein, led by 160-218 and 743-854.

This receptor was taken from an adult in good health. Sequences were derived from peripheral blood, sampled on day 0 of AZD1222 vaccination.

CDR3: CASGTAYGYTF. CDR3 bases: TGTGCTAGCGGGACAGCGTATGGCTACACCTTC. V usage is TRBV12-3 or TRBV12-4 and J usage is TRBJ1-2; 7 bases line up with TRBD1. The CDR3 loop spans 11 amino acids.